This entry lists 16 T cell receptor beta chains sequenced from one sample in a study of T cells in tuberculosis. The method was immunoSEQ multiplex PCR; TCRdb's version includes in-frame clones alone and lacks a portion of them. The sample contains approximately 59,000 clones, approximately 86% of which appear only once. Sorting used thawed, overnight-rested PBMC stained with anti-CD3, a viability dye and GMM-loaded CD1B tetramer. CD1B tetramers were loaded with Rhodococcus equi-derived C32 glucose monomycolate. The sequenced material came from CD1b-GMM tetramer-negative cells sorted from PBMCs. Source of these receptors: an adult woman with latent tuberculosis.

This chain uses TRBV4-1 with TRBJ2-1; 10 nucleotides align to TRBD2. CDR3 length: 18 residues. Trimming at V came to 1 base and at J to 3 bases, leaving 9 bases not matched to a gene. Germline V gene data show CDR1 as MGHRA and CDR2 as YSYEKL. The CDR3 sequence is CASSQGGLANLNYNEQFF. DNA for the CDR3: TGCGCCAGCAGCCAAGGGGGACTAGCGAACTTGAACTACAATGAGCAGTTCTTC.

This clone occurred a few times. The chain has TRBV30 and TRBJ1-1; maybe TRBD1 (5 bases). This CDR3 comprises 14 residues. Germline values: CDR1 GTSNPN, CDR2 SVGIG (reference sequence). Deletions cut 4 bases from V and 11 bases from J, with 23 bases between. The CDR3 here is CAWNRRQTRRLAFF. For the CDR3, the DNA is TGTGCCTGGAATCGGAGACAGACCCGACGACTCGCTTTCTTT.

This chain connects TRBV6-5 to TRBJ1-1, with TRBD1 matching 10 bases. This CDR3 spans 15 amino acids. V lost 8 bases and J lost 0; bases outside the gene matches: 6. Germline V CDR1 and CDR2: MNHEY, SVGAGI. Written as DNA, the CDR3 is TGTGCCAGCGGGACAGGGGATTCCATGAACACTGAAGCTTTCTTT. Translated, it gives CASGTGDSMNTEAFF.

CDR3 protein: CASSLDRRPQPQHF. The CDR3 nucleotides are TGTGCCAGCAGCTTGGACAGGAGACCTCAGCCCCAGCATTTT. This chain connects TRBV5-8 to TRBJ1-5; D is possibly TRBD1 (5 bases). CDR3 length: 14 residues. With 0 bases removed from V and 6 bases from J, the gap between germline ends came to 10 bases. CDR1 SGHTS and CDR2 YDEGEE come from the germline V gene.

This chain links TRBV6-6 with TRBJ2-7; D unclear. Per germline, CDR1 MNHNY and CDR2 SVGAGI (reference sequence). Trimming stripped 2 bases from V and 3 bases from J, with 8 bases between. This CDR3 has 13 residues. CDR3 in amino acids: CASSYSPSYEQYF. CDR3 DNA: TGTGCCAGCAGTTACAGTCCTAGCTACGAGCAGTACTTC.

Here the CDR3 DNA reads TGTGCCGTACAGGGTTTCGGTTACGAGCAGTACTTC. This encodes CAVQGFGYEQYF. The gene calls are TRBV5-4 and TRBJ2-7, with D perhaps matching TRBD1 (6 bases). This CDR3 has 12 residues. Trimming took off 10 bases at V and 4 bases at J, with 15 bases between the two ends. Germline assignment: CDR1 SGHNT and CDR2 YYREEE (reference sequence). Filled out from reference TRBV5-4 and TRBJ2-7, the complete variable domain reads ETGVTQSPTHLIKTRGQQVTLRCSSQSGHNTVSWYQQALGQGPQFIFQYYREEENGRGNFPPRFSGLQFPNYSSELNVNALELDDSALYLCAVQGFGYEQYFGPGTRLTVT.

The chain is built from TRBV5-4 and TRBJ1-2; 12 positions agree with TRBD1. V was pared by 5 bases and J by 3 bases, with 11 bases of the junction left unmatched. Germline CDR1 and CDR2: SGHNT and YYREEE (reference sequence). The CDR3 spans 17 residues. CDR3 DNA: TGTGCCAGCAGTCCGGGACAGGGGGCCTCCTTCTACTATGGCTACACCTTC. It specifies CASSPGQGASFYYGYTF.

The V call is TRBV11-2, the J call TRBJ2-3; TRBD2 matches 10 bases. Germline-derived CDR1 and CDR2 are SGHAT and FQNNGV. The CDR3 runs to 17 residues. V trimming: 2 bases; J trimming: 4 bases; junction bases outside the gene matches: 9. CDR3 bases: TGTGCCAGCAGCTTATCCCCCGGACTAGCGGCCTCAGATACGCAGTATTTT. This sequence encodes CASSLSPGLAASDTQYF.

The chain combines TRBV10-3 with TRBJ2-7; maybe TRBD1 (6 bases). With 8 bases removed from V and 1 base from J, the gap between germline ends came to 12 bases. The V gene's germline CDR1 is ENHRY and CDR2 SYGVKD. The length of the CDR3 is 13 residues. CDR3 coding DNA: TGTGCCATCGTCAAGGACAGTTCCTACGAGCAGTACTTC. It encodes CAIVKDSSYEQYF.

This rearrangement joins TRBV11-2 to TRBJ2-5, with 10 bases that match TRBD2. CDR1 and CDR2 (germline): SGHAT, FQNNGV. V dropped 5 bases and J dropped 5; count of bases not matched to a gene: 14. The CDR3 extends over 17 amino acids. CDR3 amino acids: CASSQAPSGRMGETQYF. The CDR3 DNA reads as TGTGCCAGCAGCCAAGCCCCTAGCGGGAGAATGGGCGAGACCCAGTACTTC. Full variable domain (missing parts from reference TRBV11-2 and TRBJ2-5): EAGVAQSPRYKIIEKRQSVAFWCNPISGHATLYWYQQILGQGPKLLIQFQNNGVVDDSQLPKDRFSAERLKGVDSTLKIQPAKLEDSAVYLCASSQAPSGRMGETQYFGPGTRLLVL.

The chain recombines TRBV6-5 with TRBJ1-4; D gene uncertain. CDR1 and CDR2 (germline): MNHEY, SVGAGI. This CDR3 comprises 14 residues. Trimming shortened V by 6 bases and J by 0 bases, and 8 bases separated the two germline ends. The CDR3 loop is CASSLISTNEKLFF. The CDR3 region has the DNA TGTGCCAGCAGCTTAATCTCAACTAATGAAAAACTGTTTTTT.

The gene calls are TRBV19 and TRBJ2-5; TRBD1 matches 7 bases. Germline values: CDR1 LNHDA, CDR2 SQIVND (reference sequence). J gave up 4 bases and V 1 base, and 6 bases lay outside the gene matches. The length of the CDR3 is 15 residues. This CDR3 reads CASSIATGVRETQYF. As DNA, the CDR3 is TGTGCCAGTAGTATAGCAACAGGGGTGAGAGAGACCCAGTACTTC.

The chain recombines TRBV5-1 with TRBJ2-5; 10 bases fit TRBD1. Germline CDR1 SGHRS, CDR2 YFSETQ. J was trimmed by 7 bases and V by 3 bases; bases with no gene match: 9. The CDR3 covers 15 residues. CDR3 in DNA: TGCGCCAGCAGCTCCAGGACAGGGGGGGAACGGACCCAGTACTTC. It specifies CASSSRTGGERTQYF.

The chain combines TRBV28 with TRBJ2-7, with 7 bases aligning to TRBD2. The CDR3 totals 16 residues. Germline CDR1 is MDHEN and CDR2 is SYDVKM. Trimming removed 5 bases from V and 1 base from J; junction bases left unmatched: 11. The CDR3 loop reads CASSPGGRILSYEQYF. Here the CDR3 DNA reads TGTGCCAGCAGTCCCGGGGGGAGGATCCTATCCTACGAGCAGTACTTC.

This chain uses TRBV7-2 with TRBJ2-3; perhaps TRBD1 as D (5 bases). CDR1 and CDR2 from the germline V gene are SGHTA and FQGNSA. The CDR3 length is 15 residues. The V end was cut by 4 bases, the J end by 2 bases, with 13 bases between. CDR3 sequence reads: CASSSQLGHTDTQYF. In DNA form, the CDR3 reads TGTGCCAGCAGCTCTCAGCTGGGGCACACAGATACGCAGTATTTT.

J is TRBJ1-1 and V is TRBV7-2, with 7 nucleotides matching TRBD1. Germline CDR1 reads SGHTA; CDR2 reads FQGNSA. The J segment lost 1 base and the V segment lost 4 bases, leaving 6 bases of the junction unmatched. This CDR3 region has 15 residues. CDR3 residues: CASSYTGVRNTEAFF. DNA for the CDR3: TGTGCCAGCAGCTACACAGGGGTTCGGAACACTGAAGCTTTCTTT.